The 21 T cell receptor beta chains in this list originate from one sample, sequenced in a study of control samples from healthy donors and cancer patients. Libraries were prepared by immunoSEQ multiplex PCR; TCRdb keeps only in-frame clonotypes and omits some of them. The sample contains 150,000 to 200,000 clones, around 94% of which appear only once. The sequenced material came from blood. The receptors derive from a woman younger than 30 in good health.

The chain has TRBV7-9 and TRBJ2-1; 14 nucleotides match TRBD2. Germline loops: CDR1 SEHNR, CDR2 FQNEAQ (reference sequence). The V segment lost 6 bases and the J segment 4 bases; nucleotides outside the gene matches: 11. The CDR3 runs 18 residues. CDR3 sequence (DNA): TGTGCCAGCAGGAAAACCGGGACTAGCGGGAGCTGGTACAATGAGCAGTTCTTC. Translation gives CASRKTGTSGSWYNEQFF.

This chain joins TRBV19 and TRBJ1-2; the D gene is possibly TRBD1 (6 bases). Germline CDR1 is LNHDA and CDR2 is SQIVND (reference sequence). The CDR3 has 15 residues. V shed 5 bases and J shed 0 bases, with 13 bases lying between them. The CDR3, as DNA: TGTGCCAGTAGTTCGACGTGGACAGCTAACTATGGCTACACCTTC. Translating gives CASSSTWTANYGYTF.

The chain is built from TRBV6-1 and TRBJ2-3; D may correspond to TRBD1 or TRBD2 (5 bases each). The CDR3 totals 16 residues. Deletions cut 1 base from V and 2 bases from J, with 13 bases between. Germline V gene data show CDR1 as MNHNS and CDR2 as SASEGT. The CDR3 bases are TGTGCCAGCAGTGAAGGGATCGGGGCCACCACAGATACGCAGTATTTT. This sequence encodes CASSEGIGATTDTQYF.

The chain links TRBV5-1 to TRBJ2-1; the D gene is possibly TRBD1 (5 bases). The CDR3 spans 13 residues. With 4 bases removed from V and 7 bases from J, the gap between germline ends came to 12 bases. CDR1 and CDR2 from the germline V gene are SGHRS and YFSETQ. CDR3 region: CASSRQGRNEQFF. CDR3 sequence (DNA): TGCGCCAGCAGCCGTCAGGGAAGGAATGAGCAGTTCTTC.

This clone was observed once. This sequence joins TRBV11-2 and TRBJ2-7; 8 nucleotides line up with TRBD1. This CDR3 contains 15 residues. Germline CDR1 SGHAT, CDR2 FQNNGV. V was pared by 5 bases and J by 4 bases, with 10 bases of the junction left unmatched. The CDR3 nucleotides are TGTGCCAGCAGCAGGACAGGGACGATTTCTTACGAGCAGTACTTC. Translating it yields CASSRTGTISYEQYF.

The chain couples TRBV24-1 to TRBJ2-7; D is possibly TRBD2 (6 bases). Trimming cost V 5 bases and J 1 base, with 11 bases left between them. Germline V gene data show CDR1 as KGHDR and CDR2 as SFDVKD. The CDR3 sequence is 14 residues long. Here the CDR3 reads CATSASGLSYEQYF. CDR3 bases: TGTGCCACCAGTGCCTCGGGACTTTCCTACGAGCAGTACTTC.

This clone was picked up one time. The chain uses TRBV10-3 and TRBJ1-4, with D tentatively TRBD1 (6 bases). The CDR3 totals 14 residues. V was clipped by 2 bases and J by 8 bases, with 12 bases between them. The V gene's germline CDR1 is ENHRY and CDR2 SYGVKD. The CDR3 region is CAISETQGSEKLFF. In DNA, the CDR3 is TGTGCCATCAGTGAGACCCAGGGGTCAGAAAAACTGTTTTTT.

The rearrangement uses TRBV19 and TRBJ1-2; D possibly corresponds to TRBD1 (6 bases). V lost 2 bases and J 6 bases, leaving 10 bases between the germline ends. CDR3 size: 13 residues. From germline, CDR1 is LNHDA and CDR2 SQIVND (reference sequence). As DNA, the CDR3 is TGTGCCAGTAGTATAATAGAGGGGGATGGCTACACCTTC. This gives the protein CASSIIEGDGYTF.

This chain uses TRBV19 with TRBJ2-7, with D uncertain. CDR3 length: 17 residues. Deletions cut 6 bases from V and 1 base from J, with 22 bases between. In germline, CDR1 is LNHDA, CDR2 SQIVND (reference sequence). In nucleotides, the CDR3 is TGTGCCAGTAGCACGACCCCTGTATATGCCGGATCCTACGAGCAGTACTTC. Amino acid sequence: CASSTTPVYAGSYEQYF.

Details on this clone: The same CDR3 can be traced to other DNA sequences in this sample. This chain uses TRBV7-9 with TRBJ2-3; D gene ambiguous. This CDR3 has 12 amino acids. The V gene's germline CDR1 is SEHNR and CDR2 FQNEAQ (reference sequence). Trimming removed 1 base at V and 6 bases at J, with 5 bases between. The chain's CDR3 is CASSLVGDTQYF. CDR3 bases: TGTGCCAGCAGCTTAGTAGGGGATACGCAGTATTTT.

The rearrangement uses TRBV6-5 and TRBJ1-1; D may be TRBD1 (5 bases). V lost 2 bases to trimming and J lost 8 bases, with 12 bases between them. Germline-derived CDR1 and CDR2 are MNHEY and SVGAGI. The CDR3 is made up of 13 amino acids. CDR3 region: CASSYDAAGEAFF. CDR3 DNA: TGTGCCAGCAGTTACGACGCGGCAGGGGAAGCTTTCTTT.

This chain connects TRBV7-9 to TRBJ2-3; D not certain. The length of the CDR3 is 13 residues. V shed 3 bases and J shed 3 bases, with 7 bases lying between them. Germline lookup yields CDR1 SEHNR and CDR2 FQNEAQ (reference sequence). The CDR3 loop is CASSFPRTDTQYF. The DNA of the CDR3 is TGTGCCAGCAGCTTCCCCAGAACAGATACGCAGTATTTT.

The chain has TRBV4-3 and TRBJ2-7; no clear D gene. Trimming removed 4 bases from V and 2 bases from J, with 9 bases in between. The length of the CDR3 is 13 residues. Looked up from germline, CDR1 is LGHNA and CDR2 is YSLEER. CDR3 protein: CASSLQTTYEQYF. The CDR3 DNA is TGCGCCAGCAGCCTCCAAACTACCTACGAGCAGTACTTC.

The chain recombines TRBV10-2 with TRBJ1-2; D may be TRBD1 (6 bases). V was trimmed by 3 bases and J by 7 bases, leaving 21 bases between them. From germline, CDR1 is WSHSY and CDR2 SAAADI. The CDR3 has 16 amino acids. The CDR3 here is CASSDARNRGSGGYTF. The CDR3 DNA reads as TGCGCCAGCAGTGATGCACGGAATAGGGGGAGTGGTGGCTACACCTTC.

The rearrangement joins TRBV5-1 to TRBJ2-7; D may be TRBD1 (6 bases). The CDR3 consists of 12 residues. The V end was cut by 4 bases, the J end by 7 bases, with 12 bases between. Germline V gene lookup returns CDR1 SGHRS and CDR2 YFSETQ. The chain's CDR3 is CASSNRVEEQYF. Written as DNA, the CDR3 is TGCGCCAGCAGCAACAGGGTAGAAGAGCAGTACTTC. Full variable domain (outside the CDR3, taken from reference TRBV5-1 and TRBJ2-7): KAGVTQTPRYLIKTRGQQVTLSCSPISGHRSVSWYQQTPGQGLQFLFEYFSETQRNKGNFPGRFSGRQFSNSRSEMNVSTLELGDSALYLCASSNRVEEQYFGPGTRLTVT.

This clone was counted once. This chain uses TRBV11-2 with TRBJ2-7; D gene ambiguous. The CDR3 has 16 amino acids. V shed 5 bases and J shed 2 bases, with 19 bases lying between them. Per the germline V gene, CDR1 is SGHAT and CDR2 is FQNNGV. The CDR3 sequence: CASSNPLLDPTYEQYF. The CDR3 DNA sequence: TGTGCCAGCAGCAATCCCCTCCTGGACCCAACCTACGAGCAGTACTTC.

This sequence joins TRBV11-2 and TRBJ1-4, with 9 bases identical to TRBD1. This CDR3 is 15 amino acids long. The V gene end was trimmed by 5 bases and the J gene end by 8 bases; junction bases not matched to a gene: 9. Germline loops: CDR1 SGHAT, CDR2 FQNNGV. In nucleotides, the CDR3 is TGTGCCAGCAGCGACCACAGGGGGCTAGGGGAAAAACTGTTTTTT. This encodes CASSDHRGLGEKLFF.

The chain is built from TRBV6-2 or TRBV6-3 and TRBJ2-1; 8 bases align to TRBD1. Unmatched junction bases numbered 9, after V lost 6 bases and J lost 2 bases. The CDR3 covers 16 residues. Per germline, CDR1 MNHEY and CDR2 SVGEGT. The CDR3 loop is CASSPGGTGAYNEQFF. In nucleotides, the CDR3 is TGTGCCAGCAGCCCTGGAGGGACAGGTGCCTACAATGAGCAGTTCTTC.

The chain has TRBV5-1 and TRBJ2-5; maybe TRBD1 (6 bases). CDR3 length: 14 amino acids. Germline V CDR1 and CDR2: SGHRS, YFSETQ. The V end lost 4 bases, the J end lost 6 bases, and 16 bases lay between the germline ends. The CDR3, as DNA: TGCGCCAGCAGCAGGGAGACAGGCCGGCAGACCCAGTACTTC. Protein: CASSRETGRQTQYF.

The chain combines TRBV19 with TRBJ2-2; D is ambiguous. The germline gives CDR1 LNHDA, CDR2 SQIVND (reference sequence). This CDR3 has 15 residues. Trimming left V 2 bases short and J 1 base short, with 8 bases between. CDR3 bases: TGTGCCAGTAGTATACTTCCCAAGAACACCGGGGAGCTGTTTTTT. Translated: CASSILPKNTGELFF.

CDR3: CASSVLGQGNTEAFF. CDR3 bases: TGTGCCAGCAGCGTCCTCGGACAGGGGAACACTGAAGCTTTCTTT. J is TRBJ1-1 and V is TRBV9, with 8 bases that match TRBD1. V was pared by 2 bases and J by 1 base, with 4 bases of the junction left unmatched. The CDR3 is 15 amino acids. CDR1 and CDR2 (germline): SGDLS, YYNGEE. The entire variable domain, with the rest obtained from reference TRBV9 and TRBJ1-1, is as follows: DSGVTQTPKHLITATGQRVTLRCSPRSGDLSVYWYQQSLDQGLQFLIQYYNGEERAKGNILERFSAQQFPDLHSELNLSSLELGDSALYFCASSVLGQGNTEAFFGQGTRLTVV.